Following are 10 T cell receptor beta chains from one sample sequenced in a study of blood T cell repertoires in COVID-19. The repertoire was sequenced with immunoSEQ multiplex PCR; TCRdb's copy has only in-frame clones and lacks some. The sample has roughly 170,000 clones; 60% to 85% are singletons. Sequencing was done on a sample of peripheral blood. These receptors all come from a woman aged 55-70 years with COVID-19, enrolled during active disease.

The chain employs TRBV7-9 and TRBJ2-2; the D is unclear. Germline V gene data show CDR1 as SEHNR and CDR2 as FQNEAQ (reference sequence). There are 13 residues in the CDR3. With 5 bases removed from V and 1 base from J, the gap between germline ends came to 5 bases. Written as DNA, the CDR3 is TGTGCCAGCAGCCCAGAGAACACCGGGGAGCTGTTTTTT. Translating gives CASSPENTGELFF.

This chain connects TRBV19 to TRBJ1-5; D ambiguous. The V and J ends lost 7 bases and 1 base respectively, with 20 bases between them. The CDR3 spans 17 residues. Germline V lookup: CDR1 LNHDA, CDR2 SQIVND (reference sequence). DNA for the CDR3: TGTGCCAGTACCCAACCGGTCGGGGTAGGGAGCAATCAGCCCCAGCATTTT. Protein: CASTQPVGVGSNQPQHF.

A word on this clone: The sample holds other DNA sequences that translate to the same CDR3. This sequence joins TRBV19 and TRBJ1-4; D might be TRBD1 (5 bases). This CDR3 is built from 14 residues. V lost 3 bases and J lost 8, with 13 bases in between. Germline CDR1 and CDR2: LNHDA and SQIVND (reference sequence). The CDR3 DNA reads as TGTGCCAGTAGTATGGGGCGTTTAAACGAAAAACTGTTTTTT. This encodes CASSMGRLNEKLFF.

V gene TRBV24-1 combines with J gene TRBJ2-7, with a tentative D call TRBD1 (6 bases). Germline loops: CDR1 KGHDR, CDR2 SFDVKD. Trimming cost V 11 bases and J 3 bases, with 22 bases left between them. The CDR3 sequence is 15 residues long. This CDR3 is CAKLTGAPFYYEQYV. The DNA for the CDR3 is TGTGCCAAACTGACAGGAGCCCCCTTCTACTACGAGCAGTACGTC.

The CDR3 DNA sequence: TGTGCCAGCAGCTTATTGGCAGTCGAGACCCAGTACTTC. Translation: CASSLLAVETQYF. This chain connects TRBV7-6 to TRBJ2-5, with D unresolved. V lost 2 bases and J 5 bases, leaving 9 bases between the germline ends. Germline loops: CDR1 SGHVS, CDR2 FNYEAQ. The CDR3 sequence is 13 residues long.

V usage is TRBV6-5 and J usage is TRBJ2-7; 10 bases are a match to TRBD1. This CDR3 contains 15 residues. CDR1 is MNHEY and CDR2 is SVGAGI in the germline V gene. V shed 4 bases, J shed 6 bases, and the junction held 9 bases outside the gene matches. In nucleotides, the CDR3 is TGTGCCAGCAGTTCTCCGGGACAGGGGAGGTCCGAGCAGTACGTC. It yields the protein CASSSPGQGRSEQYV.

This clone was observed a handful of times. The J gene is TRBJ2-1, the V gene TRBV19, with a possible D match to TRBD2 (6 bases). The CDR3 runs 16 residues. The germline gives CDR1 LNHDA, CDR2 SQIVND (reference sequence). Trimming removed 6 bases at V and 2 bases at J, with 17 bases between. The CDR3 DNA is TGTGCCAGTAGCACCCCCCCGGGGGTTACCTACAATGAGCAGTTCTTC. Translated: CASSTPPGVTYNEQFF.

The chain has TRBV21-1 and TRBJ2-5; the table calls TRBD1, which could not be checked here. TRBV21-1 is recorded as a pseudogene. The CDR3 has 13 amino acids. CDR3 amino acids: CASSKGTEETQYF. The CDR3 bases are TGTGCCAGCAGCAAAGGGACAGAAGAGACCCAGTACTTC.

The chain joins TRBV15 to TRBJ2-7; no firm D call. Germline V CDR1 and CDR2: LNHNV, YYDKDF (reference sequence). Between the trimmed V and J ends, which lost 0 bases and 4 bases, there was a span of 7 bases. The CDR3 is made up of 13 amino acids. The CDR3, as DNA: TGTGCCACCAGCAGAGATCCGAGTTACGAGCAGTACGTC. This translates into CATSRDPSYEQYV.

The chain's CDR3 is CASSPSSTLGLAGDNEQFF. The CDR3 coding sequence is TGTGCCAGCAGCCCATCAAGCACCCTAGGACTAGCGGGGGACAATGAGCAGTTCTTC. This chain uses TRBV28 with TRBJ2-1; TRBD2 matches 13 bases. Germline V gene data show CDR1 as MDHEN and CDR2 as SYDVKM. The CDR3 runs 19 residues. V shed 6 bases and J 5 bases; nucleotides not matched to a gene: 16. Full variable domain (rest looked up from reference TRBV28 and TRBJ2-1): DVKVTQSSRYLVKRTGEKVFLECVQDMDHENMFWYRQDPGLGLRLIYFSYDVKMKEKGDIPEGYSVSREKKERFSLILESASTNQTSMYLCASSPSSTLGLAGDNEQFFGPGTRLTVL.